This passage covers 10 T cell receptor beta chains from one sample sequenced in a study of shared clonotypes between healthy human individuals. Sequenced by immunoSEQ multiplex PCR; TCRdb stores in-frame clones only, minus some. Of more than 850,000 clones in the sample, 75% to 85% were seen once. Sequenced material: memory CD4+ T cells from PBMCs. Regarding subset: CD45RA-negative fraction. The receptors were sampled from a man aged 18 to 30 in good health. Some clones in this sample may be carry-over from other donors' samples.

V gene TRBV10-3 combines with J gene TRBJ2-3, with 10 nucleotides matching TRBD2. The CDR3 extends over 17 amino acids. Trimming cost V 0 bases and J 0 bases; bases outside gene matches: 3. From germline, CDR1 is ENHRY and CDR2 SYGVKD. CDR3 region: CAISESASGSSTDTQYF. The CDR3 DNA reads TGTGCCATCAGTGAGTCGGCTAGCGGGAGCAGCACAGATACGCAGTATTTT.

The chain employs TRBV15 and TRBJ1-2; a weak D match, TRBD1 (6 bases). Trimming removed 4 bases from V and 0 bases from J, with 9 bases in between. The CDR3 spans 14 residues. Germline loops: CDR1 LNHNV, CDR2 YYDKDF (reference sequence). The CDR3, as DNA: TGTGCCACCAGCAACAGGGTCGCTAACTATGGCTACACCTTC. Its translation: CATSNRVANYGYTF.

This clone was observed a single time. This rearrangement joins TRBV5-5 to TRBJ2-7; 12 bases line up with TRBD1. The CDR3 has 15 residues. The germline gives CDR1 SGHKS, CDR2 YYEKEE (reference sequence). V was pared by 4 bases and J by 2 bases, with 4 bases of the junction left unmatched. The CDR3 is CASSLGTGGPYEQYF. In DNA, the CDR3 is TGTGCCAGCAGCCTAGGGACAGGGGGCCCCTACGAGCAGTACTTC.

As for this clone: The same CDR3 also results from other DNA sequences found in this sample. The V gene is TRBV6-5, the J gene TRBJ1-3; no clear D gene. Germline CDR1 reads MNHEY; CDR2 reads SVGAGI. This CDR3 comprises 15 residues. The V and J ends lost 2 bases and 0 bases respectively, with 8 bases between them. The CDR3 protein is CASSYSRDSGNTIYF. Written as DNA, the CDR3 is TGTGCCAGCAGTTACAGTAGGGACTCTGGAAACACCATATATTTT.

The chain links TRBV10-3 to TRBJ1-5; tentatively, D is TRBD1 (5 bases). Trimming removed 4 bases at V and 2 bases at J, with 12 bases between. The germline gives CDR1 ENHRY, CDR2 SYGVKD. The CDR3 spans 15 residues. The CDR3 reads CAISASGIGNQPQHF. Written as DNA, the CDR3 is TGTGCCATCAGTGCGTCAGGGATCGGCAATCAGCCCCAGCATTTT.

The V and J genes are TRBV11-3 and TRBJ2-7; TRBD1 matches at 7 bases. Per the germline V gene, CDR1 is SGHNT and CDR2 is YENEEA. CDR3 size: 13 residues. V shed 8 bases, J shed 0 bases, and the junction held 4 bases outside the gene matches. The CDR3 loop is CASGRDSSYEQYF. For the CDR3, the DNA is TGTGCCAGCGGCCGGGACAGCTCCTACGAGCAGTACTTC.

The DNA of the CDR3 is TGTGCCAGCAGTAAACCGACAGCTGAAGCTTTCTTT. This encodes CASSKPTAEAFF. The gene calls are TRBV6-5 and TRBJ1-1, with a possible D match to TRBD1 (5 bases). Germline lookup yields CDR1 MNHEY and CDR2 SVGAGI. Trimming left V 5 bases short and J 6 bases short, with 10 bases between. This CDR3 region has 12 residues.

V and J are TRBV9 and TRBJ1-2, with D unclear. CDR1 is SGDLS and CDR2 is YYNGEE in the germline V gene. V was shortened by 3 bases and J by 2 bases, with 5 bases between the two germline ends. This CDR3 is built from 12 residues. The DNA for the CDR3 is TGTGCCAGCAGCGATGGAAACTATGGCTACACCTTC. It yields the protein CASSDGNYGYTF.

The chain has TRBV5-8 and TRBJ2-5; perhaps TRBD2 as D (6 bases). The CDR3 contains 15 residues. Germline loops: CDR1 SGHTS, CDR2 YDEGEE. Trimming shortened V by 4 bases and J by 4 bases, and 17 bases separated the two germline ends. This CDR3 is CASSRGIGRPETQYF. The CDR3 bases are TGTGCCAGCAGCCGGGGGATAGGACGGCCAGAGACCCAGTACTTC. Variable domain in full (rest from reference TRBV5-8 and TRBJ2-5): EAGVTQSPTHLIKTRGQQATLRCSPISGHTSVYWYQQALGLGLQFLLWYDEGEERNRGNFPPRFSGRQFPNYSSELNVNALELEDSALYLCASSRGIGRPETQYFGPGTRLLVL.

This chain uses TRBV7-2 with TRBJ2-7; D is possibly TRBD2 (6 bases). Per the germline V gene, CDR1 is SGHTA and CDR2 is FQGNSA. The CDR3 totals 16 residues. V dropped 5 bases and J dropped 3 bases, with 20 bases sitting between them. The CDR3 here is CASSAGPWAGLYEQYF. The CDR3 coding sequence is TGTGCCAGCAGCGCGGGGCCATGGGCAGGGCTCTACGAGCAGTACTTC.